Below, 20 T cell receptor beta chains from the same sample are listed, as sequenced in a study of CD8+ T cells in alopecia areata. RNA, once extracted, was reverse transcribed into cDNA for use as the sequencing template. This table comes from immunoSEQ multiplex PCR, and its TCRdb copy is limited to in-frame clones, with some not included. The profile shows some 170,000 clones, less than 80% of them singletons. The input for sequencing was CD8+ T cells sorted from blood, taken at week 0. These receptors originate from a human donor with alopecia areata.

The V call is TRBV23-1, the J call TRBJ2-7; the D gene is possibly TRBD2 (7 bases). TRBV23-1 is marked as an open reading frame, function uncertain. V lost 4 bases to trimming and J lost 3 bases, with 13 bases between them. The length of the CDR3 is 14 residues. CDR3 DNA sequence: TGCGCCAGCAGTCCGGGCGGGGGCGGCTACGAGCAGTACTTC. Its protein product is CASSPGGGGYEQYF.

This clone was picked up a small number of times. The V call is TRBV7-9, the J call TRBJ1-1, with a possible D match to TRBD1 (6 bases). The CDR3 is made up of 15 amino acids. V dropped 5 bases and J dropped 4 bases, with 17 bases sitting between them. The germline gives CDR1 SEHNR, CDR2 FQNEAQ (reference sequence). For the CDR3, the DNA is TGTGCCAGCAGCGCGAGATACAGGGTGGGCACTGAAGCTTTCTTT. Protein product: CASSARYRVGTEAFF.

V is TRBV7-2 and J is TRBJ1-4, with a possible D match to TRBD1 (6 bases). V lost 5 bases and J lost 11, with 12 bases in between. This CDR3 spans 12 amino acids. Looked up from germline, CDR1 is SGHTA and CDR2 is FQGNSA. CDR3 residues: CASSADQGKLFF. CDR3 DNA: TGTGCCAGCAGCGCAGACCAGGGGAAACTGTTTTTT. The entire variable domain, with the rest obtained from reference TRBV7-2 and TRBJ1-4, is as follows: GAGVSQSPSNKVTEKGKDVELRCDPISGHTALYWYRQSLGQGLEFLIYFQGNSAPDKSGLPSDRFSAERTGGSVSTLTIQRTQQEDSAVYLCASSADQGKLFFGSGTQLSVL.

This chain joins TRBV4-1 and TRBJ1-1; D not resolved. The CDR3 totals 16 residues. Germline values: CDR1 MGHRA, CDR2 YSYEKL. The V end lost 0 bases, the J end lost 7 bases, and 18 bases lay between the germline ends. This chain's CDR3 is CASSQEGNSWTLEAFF. The DNA of the CDR3 is TGCGCCAGCAGCCAAGAAGGGAACTCCTGGACCCTTGAAGCTTTCTTT.

This sequence joins TRBV13 and TRBJ2-4; no definite D call. V was pared by 0 bases and J by 7 bases, with 4 bases between. This CDR3 has 12 residues. CDR1 is PRHDT and CDR2 is FYEKMQ in the germline V gene (reference sequence). The CDR3, as DNA: TGTGCCAGCAGCTTAGGGGTGAACATTCAGTACTTC. Translated: CASSLGVNIQYF.

The chain joins TRBV9 to TRBJ2-1; D gene unclear. Trimming removed 0 bases at V and 7 bases at J, with 8 bases between. Germline V CDR1 and CDR2: SGDLS, YYNGEE. This CDR3 is built from 13 residues. CDR3 coding DNA: TGTGCCAGCAGCGTAGCTGCCCCGAATGAGCAGTTCTTC. The encoded protein is CASSVAAPNEQFF.

The V gene is TRBV4-2, the J gene TRBJ1-5; D ambiguous. The CDR3 has 15 residues. Trimming pared 0 bases from V and 3 bases from J, leaving 9 bases between. The V gene's germline CDR1 is LGHNA and CDR2 YNFKEQ. Here the CDR3 reads CASSQDLGNNQPQHF. CDR3 DNA sequence: TGTGCCAGCAGCCAAGATTTGGGCAACAATCAGCCCCAGCATTTT.

V and J are TRBV4-1 and TRBJ2-2, with D uncertain. V was cut by 1 base and J by 6 bases, with 3 bases left in between. The CDR3 sequence is 12 residues long. Germline lookup yields CDR1 MGHRA and CDR2 YSYEKL. The CDR3 protein is CASSQVSGELFF. The DNA of the CDR3 is TGCGCCAGCAGCCAAGTCTCCGGGGAGCTGTTTTTT.

This clone came up a few times. The rearrangement links TRBV21-1 to TRBJ2-5; no DNA check was done on the table's D call, TRBD2. TRBV21-1 is recorded as a pseudogene. This CDR3 comprises 19 residues. The CDR3 bases are TGTGCCAGCAGCAAAGGACCGCGTTTAGCGGGGGCACAACAAGAGACCCAGTACTTC. Its translation is CASSKGPRLAGAQQETQYF.

This clone was seen a handful of times. V and J are TRBV7-8 and TRBJ2-7, with D perhaps matching TRBD1 or TRBD2 (5 bases each). Germline V gene lookup returns CDR1 SGHVS and CDR2 FQNEAQ. The CDR3 runs 14 residues. Trimming removed 1 base from V and 3 bases from J, with 10 bases in between. The CDR3 here is CASSLGDGVYEQYF. The CDR3 DNA reads TGTGCCAGCAGCTTAGGGGACGGGGTCTACGAGCAGTACTTC.

CDR3 in amino acids: CASSLMGPAYNEQFF. The CDR3 DNA follows: TGTGCCAGCAGCTTAATGGGTCCCGCCTACAATGAGCAGTTCTTC. This sequence joins TRBV13 and TRBJ2-1, with D uncertain. This CDR3 is 15 amino acids long. V shed 2 bases and J shed 2 bases, with 10 bases lying between them. The germline CDR1 and CDR2 sequences are PRHDT and FYEKMQ (reference sequence).

The table lists this clone with a count of one. The chain joins TRBV7-7 to TRBJ2-1; TRBD2 matches at 9 bases. This CDR3 region has 16 residues. Losses at the gene ends were 1 base for V and 8 bases for J; bases not matched to a gene: 9. Germline CDR1 and CDR2: SSHAT and FNYEAQ (reference sequence). CDR3 protein: CASSLGPGLASDEQFF. CDR3 nucleotides: TGTGCCAGCAGCTTAGGGCCGGGACTAGCTAGTGATGAGCAGTTCTTC.

In this sample, this clone turned up once. This chain links TRBV27 with TRBJ2-7; tentatively, D is TRBD2 (7 bases). The CDR3 length is 13 residues. Trimming pared 5 bases from V and 4 bases from J, leaving 12 bases between. Germline lookup yields CDR1 MNHEY and CDR2 SMNVEV (reference sequence). CDR3 DNA: TGTGCCAGCAGTGGCGGGGGCGCGTACGAGCAGTACTTC. Residues: CASSGGGAYEQYF.

V and J are TRBV19 and TRBJ2-2, with a weak D call TRBD2 (5 bases). V shed 3 bases and J shed 4 bases, with 15 bases lying between them. Germline assignment: CDR1 LNHDA and CDR2 SQIVND (reference sequence). This CDR3 region has 16 residues. This CDR3 reads CASSIIPGYTTGELFF. CDR3 DNA sequence: TGTGCCAGTAGTATCATCCCGGGGTATACCACCGGGGAGCTGTTTTTT.

This clone was seen more than once but under ten times. The CDR3 loop is CASSYLDTYNEQFF. In nucleotides, the CDR3 is TGTGCCAGCAGTTACCTAGACACCTACAATGAGCAGTTCTTC. The rearrangement links TRBV6-5 to TRBJ2-1; D call uncertain. Germline V lookup: CDR1 MNHEY, CDR2 SVGAGI. This CDR3 region has 14 residues. Trimming left V 2 bases short and J 2 bases short, with 7 bases between.

The chain employs TRBV11-2 and TRBJ1-2; D possibly corresponds to TRBD1 (5 bases). Germline V gene data show CDR1 as SGHAT and CDR2 as FQNNGV. Trimming shortened V by 6 bases and J by 4 bases, and 21 bases separated the two germline ends. There are 16 residues in the CDR3. The CDR3 bases are TGTGCCAGCAGATTTAGGGGTGGCGACGGGGCCTATGGCTACACCTTC. Translated: CASRFRGGDGAYGYTF. Filled out from reference TRBV11-2 and TRBJ1-2, the complete variable domain reads EAGVAQSPRYKIIEKRQSVAFWCNPISGHATLYWYQQILGQGPKLLIQFQNNGVVDDSQLPKDRFSAERLKGVDSTLKIQPAKLEDSAVYLCASRFRGGDGAYGYTFGSGTRLTVV.

This clone was seen a few times. The chain employs TRBV5-6 and TRBJ2-7; 7 bases fit TRBD2. The junction had 2 bases not matched to a gene; V was cut back by 0 bases and J by 2 bases. The germline CDR1 and CDR2 sequences are SGHDT and YYEEEE. The CDR3 runs to 14 residues. CDR3 sequence reads: CASSLELAPYEQYF. The CDR3 DNA sequence: TGTGCCAGCAGCTTGGAACTAGCGCCCTACGAGCAGTACTTC.

The V call is TRBV7-9, the J call TRBJ2-5; D is undetermined. Germline CDR1 reads SEHNR; CDR2 reads FQNEAQ (reference sequence). Trimming removed 1 base from V and 3 bases from J, with 18 bases in between. This CDR3 is built from 17 residues. DNA of the CDR3: TGTGCCAGCAGCTTAGATCCTTGGCGGTCCAGCGAAGAGACCCAGTACTTC. Its protein product is CASSLDPWRSSEETQYF.

V gene TRBV19 combines with J gene TRBJ1-5; D not certain. CDR3 size: 14 residues. The germline V gene has CDR1 LNHDA and CDR2 SQIVND (reference sequence). V shed 9 bases and J shed 0 bases, with 12 bases lying between them. The DNA of the CDR3 is TGTGCCAGCCAAAGACGGAATAGCAATCAGCCCCAGCATTTT. This codes for CASQRRNSNQPQHF.

The chain combines TRBV6-4 with TRBJ1-2, with 7 bases fitting TRBD1. The V gene end was trimmed by 8 bases and the J gene end by 5 bases; junction bases not matched to a gene: 14. Germline CDR1 is MRHNA and CDR2 is SNTAGT. The CDR3 runs 15 residues. CDR3 sequence (DNA): TGTGCCAGCCGGGGGATGAGGGGGCGTAAGTATGGCTACACCTTC. Protein sequence: CASRGMRGRKYGYTF.